A selection of T cell receptor beta chains follows, all from one sample in a study of CD8+ T cells in alopecia areata. Produced via immunoSEQ multiplex PCR; TCRdb's table is partial and in-frame only. The sample gives tens of thousands of clones, approximately 50% of which show up once; around 5% is in the top ten. Sequencing was done on a sample of NKG2D-high CD8+ T cells sorted from blood. The receptors derive from a human donor with alopecia areata. The CDR3 runs from the conserved cysteine through the conserved F or W. A D gene is named only where the DNA matches it firmly. Clone size is given for some rows only: seen once, a few or many times, or a class if the clone is expanded.

d_call j_call v_call clone_size cdr3_nt cdr3_aa
- TRBJ2-7 TRBV7-9 - TGTGCCAGCAGCTTGGGGGGCACGGGCGAGCAGTACTTC CASSLGGTGEQYF
- TRBJ1-2 TRBV9 - TGTGCCAGCAGCGTTGGGCAAAACTATGGCTACACCTTC CASSVGQNYGYTF
TRBD1 TRBJ1-5 TRBV9 - TGTGCCAGCGGGACAGGGGGACAGCCCCAGCATTTT CASGTGGQPQHF
- TRBJ1-1 TRBV19 - TGTGCCAGTAGTTTCGGGAGGAACACTGAAGCTTTCTTT CASSFGRNTEAFF
- TRBJ1-2 TRBV29-1 - TGCAGCGATAATGGCTACACCTTC CSDNGYTF
- TRBJ2-3 TRBV30 - TGTGCCTGGAGTGTACTAGCTGATACTTACACAGATACGCAGTATTTT CAWSVLADTYTDTQYF
- TRBJ1-3 TRBV6-5 - TGTGCCAGCACCCAGACGAACTCTGGAAACACCATATATTTT CASTQTNSGNTIYF
- TRBJ2-1 TRBV21-1 few TGTGCCAGCTGGCCTATAAGCTCCTACAATGAGCAGTTCTTC CASWPISSYNEQFF
- TRBJ1-1 TRBV29-1 few TGCAGCGTTGATTTTGAAGCTTTCTTT CSVDFEAFF
- TRBJ1-2 TRBV9 few TGTGCCAGCGGAGGTGGAGGGGACAACTATGGCTACACCTTC CASGGGGDNYGYTF
- TRBJ1-1 TRBV5-1 - TGCGCCAGCAGCCCGCCGACGGGGACCACTGAAGCTTTCTTT CASSPPTGTTEAFF
TRBD2 TRBJ2-6 TRBV6-5 - TGTGCGACCCAGGGAGGGAGGTCTGGGGCCAACGTCCTGACTTTC CATQGGRSGANVLTF
- TRBJ2-1 TRBV6-5 - TGTGCCAGCAGTCCCGGAGGCGGTTCCTACAATGAGCAGTTCTTC CASSPGGGSYNEQFF
- TRBJ1-1 TRBV5-6 few TGTGCCAGCAGCCCGGACAGATACAAAGCTTTCTTT CASSPDRYKAFF
- TRBJ2-5 TRBV30 - TGTGCCTGGAGTTTGCAGGGCCCCGAGACCCAGTACTTC CAWSLQGPETQYF
TRBD1 TRBJ2-1 TRBV29-1 - TGCAGCGTTGACGGGACAGCAGAAAGCTACAATGAGCAGTTCTTC CSVDGTAESYNEQFF
- TRBJ1-2 TRBV7-9 - TGTGCCAGCAGCGCCGAGCTGGGTGGCGATGCCTACACCTTC CASSAELGGDAYTF
- TRBJ1-6 TRBV13 - TGTGCCAGCAGCTTCGGGCCTCAACTGGATTCACCCCTCCACTTT CASSFGPQLDSPLHF
- TRBJ2-3 TRBV7-8 once TGTGCCAGCAGCTCCCACACAGATACGCAGTATTTT CASSSHTDTQYF
- TRBJ2-3 TRBV2 - TGTGCCAGCAACAATCTCCCAGGGGGGGGCACAGATACGCAGTATTTT CASNNLPGGGTDTQYF
- TRBJ2-5 TRBV28 - TGTGCCAGCAGTTTTGGCCTAGCTATAGGGGAGACCCAGTACTTC CASSFGLAIGETQYF
- TRBJ2-5 TRBV29-1 - TGCAGCATATGGGGGTTACGGGAGACCCAGTACTTC CSIWGLRETQYF
TRBD1 TRBJ2-4 TRBV29-1 - TGCAGCGTTGATCCTGGGGGGACAGGGATGGCCAAAAACATTCAGTACTTC CSVDPGGTGMAKNIQYF
- TRBJ2-5 TRBV15 once TGTGCCACCAGCAGAGATAACGGCGGACACGAGGAGACCCAGTACTTC CATSRDNGGHEETQYF
TRBD1 TRBJ2-7 TRBV7-9 - TGTGCCAGCATCCATAAGGGGGCAGGATCCTACGAGCAGTACTTC CASIHKGAGSYEQYF
- TRBJ2-4 TRBV29-1 few TGCAGCGTTGATGAGGGGTTAGCCAAAAACATTCAGTACTTC CSVDEGLAKNIQYF
- TRBJ1-5 TRBV28 few TGTGCCAGCACCCCCCAAGGGTCCGGCAATCAGCCCCAGCATTTT CASTPQGSGNQPQHF
TRBD1 TRBJ2-2 TRBV2 - TGTGCCAGCACTGGACAGGGGCACACCGGGGAGCTGTTTTTT CASTGQGHTGELFF
TRBD2 TRBJ2-1 TRBV15 - TGTGCCACCAGCAGAGGCCTAGCGGGAGCTGAGCAGTTCTTC CATSRGLAGAEQFF
TRBD2 TRBJ2-2 TRBV2 - TGTGCCAGCAGTAGTGTAGCGGGAAGAAACACCGGGGAGCTGTTTTTT CASSSVAGRNTGELFF
- TRBJ1-1 TRBV29-1 - TGCAGCGTGAGGGACACTGAAGCTTTCTTT CSVRDTEAFF
- TRBJ2-6 TRBV29-1 - TGCAGCGTTGAAGATTCGGGACTTCTCTCTGGGGCCAACGTCCTGACTTTC CSVEDSGLLSGANVLTF
TRBD1 TRBJ2-4 TRBV27 few TGTGCCAGCAGTTTCGGGACAGACGAAATTCAGTACTTC CASSFGTDEIQYF
- TRBJ2-7 TRBV11-3 few TGTGCCAGCAGCTTTGGGGACAATCCCTCCTACGAGCAGTACTTC CASSFGDNPSYEQYF
- TRBJ2-3 TRBV29-1 few TGCAGCGTTGACCGAGAAGATACGCAGTATTTT CSVDREDTQYF
- TRBJ2-3 TRBV27 - TGTGCCAGCAGACCCTTATTTAGCACAGATACGCAGTATTTT CASRPLFSTDTQYF
- TRBJ1-5 TRBV28 - TGTGCCAGCAGTATCGGACTAAAGACACAGCCCCAGCATTTT CASSIGLKTQPQHF
- TRBJ2-7 TRBV7-9 few TGTGCCAGCAGCTTTCGGCTACAGTCCCCCTACGAGCAGTACTTC CASSFRLQSPYEQYF
TRBD2 TRBJ2-6 TRBV4-3 - TGCGCCAGCAGCCAAGTTATCAGTGGACTAGATTCTCTGGAGGCCAACGTCCTGACTTTC CASSQVISGLDSLEANVLTF
TRBD1 TRBJ2-7 TRBV7-6 - TGTGCCAGCAGCTCTATGGGACAGGGCTACGAGCAGTACTTC CASSSMGQGYEQYF
TRBD1 TRBJ2-1 TRBV27 - TGTGCCAGCAGTCCAGTCGTCGGGACAGGGGCAATCGATGAGCAGTTCTTC CASSPVVGTGAIDEQFF
- TRBJ1-1 TRBV29-1 few TGCAGCGTTGAAGTGGGCAGGTTTGAAGCTTTCTTT CSVEVGRFEAFF
- TRBJ1-2 TRBV29-1 - TGCAGCGTTGTAGAAGAGAACTATGGCTACACCTTC CSVVEENYGYTF
TRBD1 TRBJ1-2 TRBV5-6 - TGTGCCAGCAGCTTGGCCCCGTCAGGGGGCGGCTATGGCTACACCTTC CASSLAPSGGGYGYTF
- TRBJ2-7 TRBV7-2 - TGTGCCAGCAGCTTAGGGCCATCGTACGAGCAGTACTTC CASSLGPSYEQYF
- TRBJ2-6 TRBV29-1 - TGCAGCGTTGAAGAAAGGGCCTCTGGGGCCAACGTCCTGACTTTC CSVEERASGANVLTF
- TRBJ1-6 TRBV19 few TGTGCCAGTAGTATATATGCCGGATCACCCCTCCACTTT CASSIYAGSPLHF
- TRBJ1-4 TRBV30 - TGTGCCTGGAGTGGAGATAGTGAAAAACTGTTTTTT CAWSGDSEKLFF
- TRBJ2-7 TRBV28 few TGTGCCAGCAGTTTAGCCCACCGGCATTACTTC CASSLAHRHYF
TRBD2 TRBJ2-7 TRBV29-1 - TGCAGCGTGATTGCTAGCGGGAGGATGTCCTACGAGCAGTACTTC CSVIASGRMSYEQYF
- TRBJ2-2 TRBV5-4 - TGTGCCAGCAGCCCAACGGCCGCTGGGGAGCTGTTTTTT CASSPTAAGELFF
- TRBJ2-7 TRBV28 few TGTGCCAGCAGGGGACTGGGCGAGCAGTACTTC CASRGLGEQYF
- TRBJ2-6 TRBV6-5 few TGTGCCAGCAGTTACTCCGGTGGGGCCAACGTCCTGACTTTC CASSYSGGANVLTF
- TRBJ2-5 TRBV7-9 - TGTGCCAGCAGCTTGCAGAGCCAAGAGACCCAGTACTTC CASSLQSQETQYF
TRBD2 TRBJ2-1 TRBV4-1 - TGCGCCAGCAGCCAAGTAGCGGGGGCCCGCAATGAGCAGTTCTTC CASSQVAGARNEQFF